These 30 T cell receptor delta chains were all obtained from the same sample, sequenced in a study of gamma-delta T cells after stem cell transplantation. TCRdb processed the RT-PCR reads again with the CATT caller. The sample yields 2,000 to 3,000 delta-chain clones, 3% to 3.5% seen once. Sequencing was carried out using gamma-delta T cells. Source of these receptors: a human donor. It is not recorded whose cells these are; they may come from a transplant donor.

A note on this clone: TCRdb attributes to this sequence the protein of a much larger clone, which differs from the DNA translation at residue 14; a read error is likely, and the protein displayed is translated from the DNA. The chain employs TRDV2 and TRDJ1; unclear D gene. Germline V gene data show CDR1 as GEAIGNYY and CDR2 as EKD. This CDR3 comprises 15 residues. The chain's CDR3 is CACDTIIPYTDKLTF. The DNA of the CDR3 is TGTGCCTGTGACACGATAATCCCGTACACCGATAAACTCACCTTT.

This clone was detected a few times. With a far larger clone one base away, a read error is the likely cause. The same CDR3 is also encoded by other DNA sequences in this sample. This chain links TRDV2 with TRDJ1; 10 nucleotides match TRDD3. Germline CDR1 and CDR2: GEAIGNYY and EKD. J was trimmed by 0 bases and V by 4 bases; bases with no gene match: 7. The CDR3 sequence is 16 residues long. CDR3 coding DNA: TGTGCCTGTGAGTCCCTGCTGGGGGATAACACCGATAAACTCATCTTT. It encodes CACESLLGDNTDKLIF.

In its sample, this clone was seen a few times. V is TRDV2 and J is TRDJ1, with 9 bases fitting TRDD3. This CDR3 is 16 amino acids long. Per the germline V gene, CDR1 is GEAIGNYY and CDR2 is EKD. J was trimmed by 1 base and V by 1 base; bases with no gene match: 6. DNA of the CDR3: TGTGCCTGTGACACACTGGGGGAACCTACCACCGATAAACTCATCTTT. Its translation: CACDTLGEPTTDKLIF.

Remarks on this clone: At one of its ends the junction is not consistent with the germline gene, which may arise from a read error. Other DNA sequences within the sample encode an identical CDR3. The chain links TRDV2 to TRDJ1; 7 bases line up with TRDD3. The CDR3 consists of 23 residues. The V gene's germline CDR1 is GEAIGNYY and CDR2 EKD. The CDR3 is CACDTLARGMARGKGQDTDKLIF. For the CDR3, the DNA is TGCGCCTGTGACACCCTAGCGCGGGGGATGGCGAGGGGTAAGGGACAGGACACCGATAAACTCATCTTT.

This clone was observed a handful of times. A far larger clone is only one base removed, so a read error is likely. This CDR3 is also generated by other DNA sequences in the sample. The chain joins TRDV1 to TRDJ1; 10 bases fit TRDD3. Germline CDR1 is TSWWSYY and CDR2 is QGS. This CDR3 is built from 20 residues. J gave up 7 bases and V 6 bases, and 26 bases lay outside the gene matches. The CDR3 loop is CALGDHCWLPTWGIPGKLIF. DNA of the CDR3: TGTGCTCTTGGTGATCATTGTTGGCTTCCTACGTGGGGGATACCTGGTAAACTCATCTTT.

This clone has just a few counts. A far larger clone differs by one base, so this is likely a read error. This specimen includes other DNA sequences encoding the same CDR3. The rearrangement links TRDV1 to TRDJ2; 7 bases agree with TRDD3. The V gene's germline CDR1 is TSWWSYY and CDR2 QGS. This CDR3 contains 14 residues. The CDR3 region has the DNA TGTGCTCTTGGCTGGGGGTCGCTGACAGCGCAACTCTTCTTT. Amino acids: CALGWGSLTAQLFF.

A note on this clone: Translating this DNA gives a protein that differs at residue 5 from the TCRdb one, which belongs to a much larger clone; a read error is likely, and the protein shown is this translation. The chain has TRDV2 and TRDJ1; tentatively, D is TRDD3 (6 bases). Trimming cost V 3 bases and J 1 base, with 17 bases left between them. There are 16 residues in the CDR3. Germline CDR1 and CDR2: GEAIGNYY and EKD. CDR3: CACDPVLGRATDKLIF. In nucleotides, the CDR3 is TGTGCCTGTGACCCCGTACTGGGACGGGCCACCGATAAACTCATCTTT.

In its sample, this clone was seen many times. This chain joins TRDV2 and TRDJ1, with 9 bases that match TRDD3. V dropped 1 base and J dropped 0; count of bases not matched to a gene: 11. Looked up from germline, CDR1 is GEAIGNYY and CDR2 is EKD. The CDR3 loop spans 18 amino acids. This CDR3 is CACDTLGGYPHYTDKLIF. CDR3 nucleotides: TGTGCCTGTGACACTCTCGGGGGATACCCCCATTACACCGATAAACTCATCTTT.

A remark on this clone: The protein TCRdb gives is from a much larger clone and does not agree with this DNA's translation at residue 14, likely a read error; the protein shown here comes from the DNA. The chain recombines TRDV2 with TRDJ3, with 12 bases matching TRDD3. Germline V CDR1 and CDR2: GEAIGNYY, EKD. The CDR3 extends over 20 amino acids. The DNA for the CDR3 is TGTGCCTGTGACACCGTACTGGGGGATACCCTCTCCTGGTACACCCGACAGATGTTTTTC. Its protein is CACDTVLGDTLSWYTRQMFF.

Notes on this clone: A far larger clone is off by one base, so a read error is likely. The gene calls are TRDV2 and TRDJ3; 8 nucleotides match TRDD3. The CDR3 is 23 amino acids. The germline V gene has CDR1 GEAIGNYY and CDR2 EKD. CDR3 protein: CACDTIPVLGGLPDSRDTRQMFF. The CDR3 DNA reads TGTGCCTGTGACACGATACCCGTACTGGGGGGTCTACCAGACTCCCGGGACACCCGACAGATGTTTTTC.

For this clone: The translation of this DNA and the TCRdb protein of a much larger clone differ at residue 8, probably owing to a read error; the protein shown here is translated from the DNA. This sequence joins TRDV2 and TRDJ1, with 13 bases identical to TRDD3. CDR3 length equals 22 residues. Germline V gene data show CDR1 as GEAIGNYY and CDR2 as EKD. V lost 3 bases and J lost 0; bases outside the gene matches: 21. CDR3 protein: CACDSILSAGLGDTRYTDKLIF. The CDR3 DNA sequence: TGTGCCTGTGACTCGATCCTTTCCGCGGGACTGGGGGATACGCGGTACACCGATAAACTCATCTTT.

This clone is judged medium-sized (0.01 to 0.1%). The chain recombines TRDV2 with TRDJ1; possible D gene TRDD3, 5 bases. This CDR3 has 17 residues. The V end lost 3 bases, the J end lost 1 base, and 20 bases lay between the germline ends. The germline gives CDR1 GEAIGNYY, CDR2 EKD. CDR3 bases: TGTGCCTGTGACGCCGTTAGGGCCCAGGGGGGCACCGATAAACTCATCTTT. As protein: CACDAVRAQGGTDKLIF.

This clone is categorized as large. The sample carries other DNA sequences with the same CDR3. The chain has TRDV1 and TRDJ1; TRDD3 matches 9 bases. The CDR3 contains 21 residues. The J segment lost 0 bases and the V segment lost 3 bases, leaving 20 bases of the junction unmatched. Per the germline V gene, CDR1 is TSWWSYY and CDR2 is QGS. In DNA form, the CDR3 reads TGTGCTCTTGGGGAGCTACGAGGTCCCCGGGGATACGCCTCACACACCGATAAACTCATCTTT. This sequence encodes CALGELRGPRGYASHTDKLIF.

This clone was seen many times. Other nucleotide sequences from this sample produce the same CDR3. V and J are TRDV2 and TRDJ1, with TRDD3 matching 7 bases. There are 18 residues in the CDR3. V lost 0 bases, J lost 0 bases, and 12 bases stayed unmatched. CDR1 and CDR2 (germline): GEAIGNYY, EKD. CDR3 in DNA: TGTGCCTGTGACACCGTATCGGGGGATTCAACCCACACCGATAAACTCATCTTT. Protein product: CACDTVSGDSTHTDKLIF.

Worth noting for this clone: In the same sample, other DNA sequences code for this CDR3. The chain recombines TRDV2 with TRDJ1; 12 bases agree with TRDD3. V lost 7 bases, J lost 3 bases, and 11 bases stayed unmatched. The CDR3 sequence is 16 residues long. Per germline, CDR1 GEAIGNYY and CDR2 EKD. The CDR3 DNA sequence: TGTGCCTGCGACCCTTTACTGGGGGATACTTCCGATAAACTCATCTTT. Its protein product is CACDPLLGDTSDKLIF.

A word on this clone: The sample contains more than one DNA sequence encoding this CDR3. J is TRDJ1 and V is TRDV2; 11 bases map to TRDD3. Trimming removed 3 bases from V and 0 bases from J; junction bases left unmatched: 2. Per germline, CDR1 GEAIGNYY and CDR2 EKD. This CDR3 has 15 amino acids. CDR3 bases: TGTGCCTGTGACCTACTGGGGGATAACACCGATAAACTCATCTTT. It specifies CACDLLGDNTDKLIF.

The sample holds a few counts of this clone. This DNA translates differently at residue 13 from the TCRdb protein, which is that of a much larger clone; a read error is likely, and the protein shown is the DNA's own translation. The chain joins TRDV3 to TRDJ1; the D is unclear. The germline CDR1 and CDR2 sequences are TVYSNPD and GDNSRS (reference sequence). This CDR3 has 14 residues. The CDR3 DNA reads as TGTGCCTTGGTACCCCCGCGGAACACCGATAAACTCACCTTT. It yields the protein CALVPPRNTDKLTF.

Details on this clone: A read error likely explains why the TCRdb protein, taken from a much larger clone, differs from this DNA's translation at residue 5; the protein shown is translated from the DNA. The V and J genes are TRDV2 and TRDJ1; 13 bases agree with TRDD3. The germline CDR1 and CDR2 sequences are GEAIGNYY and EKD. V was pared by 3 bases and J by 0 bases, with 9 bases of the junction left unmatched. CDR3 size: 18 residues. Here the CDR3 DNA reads TGTGCCTGTGACGTGATCCGACTGGGGGATACGGACACCGATAAACTCATCTTT. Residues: CACDVIRLGDTDTDKLIF.

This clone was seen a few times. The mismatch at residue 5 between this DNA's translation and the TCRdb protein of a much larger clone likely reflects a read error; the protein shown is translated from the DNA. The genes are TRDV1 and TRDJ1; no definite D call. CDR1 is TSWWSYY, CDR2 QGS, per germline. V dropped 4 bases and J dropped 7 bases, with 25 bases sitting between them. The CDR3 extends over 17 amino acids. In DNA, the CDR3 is TGTGCTCTTGGGGGACCATTCTACGGGCTCACTGAAGGTAAACTCATCTTT. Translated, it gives CALGGPFYGLTEGKLIF.

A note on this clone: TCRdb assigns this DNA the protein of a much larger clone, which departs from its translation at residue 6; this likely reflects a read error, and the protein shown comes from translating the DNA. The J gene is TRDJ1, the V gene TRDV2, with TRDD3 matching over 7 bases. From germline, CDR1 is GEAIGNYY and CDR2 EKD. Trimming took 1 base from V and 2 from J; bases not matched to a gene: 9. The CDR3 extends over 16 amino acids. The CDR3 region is CACDTPGDERTDKLIF. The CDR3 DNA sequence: TGTGCCTGTGACACACCGGGGGATGAGAGGACCGATAAACTCATCTTT.

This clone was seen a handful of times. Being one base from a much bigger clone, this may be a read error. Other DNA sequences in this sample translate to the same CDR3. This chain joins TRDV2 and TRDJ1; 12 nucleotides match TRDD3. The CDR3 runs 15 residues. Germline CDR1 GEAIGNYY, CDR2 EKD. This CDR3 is CACDTLGDTPDKLIF. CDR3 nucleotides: TGTGCCTGTGACACACTGGGGGATACTCCCGATAAGCTCATCTTT.

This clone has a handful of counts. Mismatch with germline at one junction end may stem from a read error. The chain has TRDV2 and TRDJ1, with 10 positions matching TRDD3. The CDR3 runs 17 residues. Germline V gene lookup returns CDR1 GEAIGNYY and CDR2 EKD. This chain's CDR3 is CACDNLRTGGSVDRLIF. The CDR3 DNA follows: TGTGCCTGTGACAATCTCCGTACTGGGGGATCCGTAGATAGACTCATCTTT.

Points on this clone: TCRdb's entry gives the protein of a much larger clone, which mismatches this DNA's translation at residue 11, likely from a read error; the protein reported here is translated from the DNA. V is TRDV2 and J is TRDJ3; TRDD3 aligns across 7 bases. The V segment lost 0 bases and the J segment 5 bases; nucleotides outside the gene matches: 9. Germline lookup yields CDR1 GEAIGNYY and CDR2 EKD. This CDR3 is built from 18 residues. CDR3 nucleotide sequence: TGTGCCTGTGACACCGTACTGGGGCCATCCCGGGACACCCGACAGATGTTTTTC. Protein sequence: CACDTVLGPSRDTRQMFF.

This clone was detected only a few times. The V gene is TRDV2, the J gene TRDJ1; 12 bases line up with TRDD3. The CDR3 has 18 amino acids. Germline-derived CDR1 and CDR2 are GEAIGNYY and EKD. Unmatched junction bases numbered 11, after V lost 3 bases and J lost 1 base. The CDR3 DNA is TGTGCCTGTGACTTACTGGGGGATACTCGGGGGCCCACCGATAAACTCATCTTT. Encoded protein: CACDLLGDTRGPTDKLIF.

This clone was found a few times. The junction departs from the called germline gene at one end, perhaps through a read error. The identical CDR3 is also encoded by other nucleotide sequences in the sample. Written as DNA, the CDR3 is TGCGCCTGTGACACGGTACTGGGGGATACCGCCTCCTGGGACACCCGACAGATGTTTTTC. This encodes CACDTVLGDTASWDTRQMFF. The chain joins TRDV2 to TRDJ3; 12 bases match TRDD3. This CDR3 comprises 20 residues. The germline V gene has CDR1 GEAIGNYY and CDR2 EKD.

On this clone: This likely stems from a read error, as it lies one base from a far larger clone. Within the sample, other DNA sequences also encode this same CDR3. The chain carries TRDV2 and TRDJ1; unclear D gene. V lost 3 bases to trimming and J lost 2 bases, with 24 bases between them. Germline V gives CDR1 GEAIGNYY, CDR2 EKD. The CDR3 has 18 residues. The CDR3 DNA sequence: TGTGCCTGTGACGCGCTTACAGAAGTTGGCAGTTCTACCGATAAACTCATCTTT. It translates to CACDALTEVGSSTDKLIF.

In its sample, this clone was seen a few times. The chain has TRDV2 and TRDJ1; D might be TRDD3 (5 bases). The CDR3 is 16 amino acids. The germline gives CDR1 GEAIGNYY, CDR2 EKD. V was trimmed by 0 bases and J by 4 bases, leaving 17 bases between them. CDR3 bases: TGTGCCTGTGACACCGCAGGGACGGGGAACGGCGATAAACTCATCTTT. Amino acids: CACDTAGTGNGDKLIF.

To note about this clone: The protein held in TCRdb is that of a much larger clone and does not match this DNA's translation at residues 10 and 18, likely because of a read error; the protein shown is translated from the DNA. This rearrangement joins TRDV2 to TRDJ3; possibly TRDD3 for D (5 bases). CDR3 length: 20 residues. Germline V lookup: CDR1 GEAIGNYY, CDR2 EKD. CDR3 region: CACDTAGTGKGSWDTRQVFF. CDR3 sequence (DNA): TGTGCCTGTGACACCGCAGGGACGGGGAAAGGCTCCTGGGACACCCGACAGGTGTTTTTC.

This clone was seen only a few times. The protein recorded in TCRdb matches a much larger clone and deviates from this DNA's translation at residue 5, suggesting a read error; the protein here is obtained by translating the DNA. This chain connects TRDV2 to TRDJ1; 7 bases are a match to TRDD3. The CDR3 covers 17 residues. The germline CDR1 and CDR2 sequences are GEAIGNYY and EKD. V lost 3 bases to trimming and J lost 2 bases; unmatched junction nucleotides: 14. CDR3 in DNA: TGTGCCTGTGACCCCGTACTGGGGATTAATGAAACCGATAAACTCATCTTT. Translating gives CACDPVLGINETDKLIF.

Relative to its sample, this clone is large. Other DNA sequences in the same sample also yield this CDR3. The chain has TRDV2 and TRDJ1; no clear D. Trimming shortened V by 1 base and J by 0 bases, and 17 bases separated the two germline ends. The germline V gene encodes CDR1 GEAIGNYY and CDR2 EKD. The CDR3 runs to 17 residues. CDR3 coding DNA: TGTGCCTGTGACACGGTTGGGAGAGGAAGGGACACCGATAAACTCATCTTT. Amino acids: CACDTVGRGRDTDKLIF.